This paragraph covers one TCR beta chain sequence. Which antigen it targets is not known. Qualities for individual bases were not recorded, and no much larger clone is one base off. The intended sense of this specimen's time point label: baseline before first vaccination. Samples from vaccinated people were obtained from the UK trials COV001 and COV002, which included a single-blind randomized controlled phase 2/3 trial of AZD1222 (ChAdOx1 nCoV-19) in healthy adults. Trial participant PBMC samples were collected at day 0 and day 28 after the second dose for TCRbeta chain sequencing. The sample comes from a study of T cell responses to AZD1222 COVID-19 vaccine (dated by TCRdb to the early 2020s). In terms of the full investigation: Because spike-specific TCR depth and breadth did not differ between the two schedules, AZD1222 recipients who got a second dose at roughly 4 weeks were pooled with those who got a second dose at roughly 12 weeks. Trial participants were enrolled by age into 18-55, 56-69 and 70-plus year subgroups, with approximately 150, 28 and 58 TCR-sequenced participants respectively. TCR sequencing covered approximately 230 trial participants: nearly 210 given two doses of AZD1222 and approximately 25 given two doses of MenACWY control vaccine.

Overall study results and their limits: Conclusions about previously exposed vaccinees were limited because only six AZD1222 recipients were SARS-CoV-2 seropositive at baseline. Reportedly, almost half of the unique spike-specific TCRs recognized epitopes lying outside the regions that are mutated in the B.1.351 and B.1.1.7 variants. The 56-69-year group was small, and its depth increase did not reach significance, likely because of low power. Participants were mostly white British, with more females than males. The authors suggested clonal diversity may have been underestimated. Vaccine-associated CD4 TCRs spanned the whole spike protein, with dominant responses in regions 160-218 and 743-854. Because no day 14 peak-response samples were available, the repertoires could be characterized only after the peak T cell response. A significant rise in spike-specific TCR breadth and depth was observed after two AZD1222 doses relative to day 0 and relative to MenACWY recipients.

The CDR3 measures 14 amino acids from cysteine to phenylalanine. Only the CDR3 DNA is retained, 42 bases long and in frame from the first base. V loses 4 bases at its end and J loses 0 bases; junction bases beyond the gene matches: 2. For CDR1 and CDR2, the germline V gene lists SGHRS and YFSETQ. The CDR3 regions of human TCRbeta chains were analyzed by immunosequencing. The authors processed their data as follows. Repertoire TCRs were checked for matches against a reference library of SARS-CoV-2-specific TCRs that had been generated using the MIRA antigen-specificity platform. Breadth meant the fraction of unique TCRs that were SARS-CoV-2-associated, whereas depth meant the fraction of total T cells that were SARS-CoV-2-associated. Using the MIRA data, every spike-specific TCR was mapped to the spike region that the TCR reacted to and assigned to either a CD4 or a CD8 class. Log10-transformed breadth and depth values were compared by one-way ANOVA with Sidak's multiple comparisons tests. TCRdb provides this immuneACCESS table in a form limited to in-frame rearrangements. Some clones are lacking; in checked studies, under half of them reflect an unresolved V gene, and why the rest are absent is not known. V and J calls and clone size come straight from that table; D and trimming were deduced from the DNA. For this sample the table gives about 110,000 clones, of which approximately 87% were detected only once. The ten most abundant clones make up around 5.1% of the sample.

The specimen was peripheral blood, collected on day 0 of AZD1222 vaccination. The chain is encoded by TRBV5-1 joined to TRBJ1-2; 8 of the junction bases match TRBD1. This receptor was identified in an adult in good health. The DNA is TGCGCCAGCAGCCCGGACAGGGCTAACTATGGCTACACCTTC. It encodes CASSPDRANYGYTF.